Given below is one T cell receptor beta chain in context. Its antigen is still unknown. The record has no base qualities; no much larger clone is one base away. V is trimmed back by 1 base and J by 7 bases, and the junction contains 4 bases that no gene match accounts for. Based on the germline V gene, the CDR1 and CDR2 sequences are SGHTA and FQGNSA. The CDR3 runs 15 residues from the cysteine to the phenylalanine. Only CDR3 DNA is held: 45 bases, read in frame from base 1. This entry belongs to a study of blood T cell repertoires in COVID-19 (TCRdb year 2020). In the study overall: Collaborator samples came from the United States, Italy and Spain and covered acute and convalescent phases of COVID-19. Where available, HLA class I and class II types were taken from metadata supplied by the sample provider and were not determined by assay-based typing. The material from the prospective study consisted of cDNA or gDNA derived from T cells, B-cell-depleted T cells, or PBMCs. Deeply sampled blood TCRbeta repertoires from subjects exposed to, actively infected with, or recovered from COVID-19 were included in the dataset. The repertoires were made available in a free public database intended to serve as a resource for research on the immune response to SARS-CoV-2. The samples were drawn from two sources: the first 160 participants of the ongoing ImmuneRACE study, and approximately 1,300 subjects contributed by 6 global collaborators. Sample metadata almost always included a de-identified subject ID, COVID-19 status, age in years and sex. Points the paper makes about the study in general: The quantity of clinical and demographic metadata differed by source and by participant and was supplied without curation.

Each collaborating institution followed its own protocols to collect whole blood in K2EDTA tubes. For TCRbeta analysis, collaborators shipped samples in one of three forms: frozen whole blood, isolated PBMCs, or DNA extracted from either of those sample types. The immunoSEQ Assay, a bias-controlled multiplex PCR, was used to amplify TCRbeta CDR3 regions from genomic DNA. Per the original workflow: Nucleated cell counts per sample were estimated from amplification of reference gene primers within the assay. To quantify the absolute abundance of each unique TCRbeta CDR3 rearrangement, sequence reads were collapsed and filtered. For each sample, productive Simpson clonality was calculated as the square root of Simpson's diversity index across productive rearrangements. TCRdb took over this immuneACCESS table, retaining in-frame rearrangements with V and J assigned. Such tables are incomplete; in checked studies, under half of the missing clones stem from an unresolved V gene, and the remainder is unexplained. V and J calls and clone size follow that table, whereas D and trimming were derived from the DNA. The sample table shows fewer than 150,000 clones, and about 77% are seen once. Together, the top ten hold more than 15% of the sample.

The sequenced sample was peripheral blood. The origin of this receptor is a man aged 80 or over with acute or convalescent COVID-19. The V gene is TRBV7-2 and the J gene is TRBJ2-4, with 10 central nucleotides matching TRBD1. The CDR3 sequence is CASSLVSTGGNIQYF. The nucleotides are TGTGCCAGCAGCTTAGTGTCGACAGGGGGCAACATTCAGTACTTC.